Included here is one T cell receptor beta chain sequence, with context. Here immunoSEQ multiplex PCR was the method, and the copy in TCRdb shows in-frame clones only, minus some. The repertoire holds over 15,000 clones, with 82% as singletons. The CDR3 loop spans 14 amino acids. Trimming removed 7 bases at V and 3 bases at J, with 16 bases between. Germline loops: CDR1 MNHEY, CDR2 SVGAGI. The sample comes from a study of blood T cell repertoires in COVID-19. Sequenced sample: peripheral blood. The chain carries TRBV6-5 and TRBJ2-7; a possible D gene is TRBD1 (6 bases). This TCR was sampled from a human donor in a cohort sampled during active COVID-19. CDR3 DNA: TGTGCCAGCACCGCGGACAGAAACCTCTACGAGCAGTACTTC. Translating gives CASTADRNLYEQYF.